The clone carrying this T cell receptor (beta chain) has a count of ten or more. Its matching antigen is unknown. Among all donors, each was a healthy Caucasian. The sample comes from a study of identical twins. Findings and caveats of the study: Carriage of fewer insertions was seen in abundant cord blood beta clonotypes, whereas memory repertoires showed none. The authors noted that invariant MAIT and iNKT cells could partly confound zero-insertion analyses.

A universal primer site came from template switching; cDNA carried unique molecular identifiers. TCRdb analysed the 5' RACE reads with MiXCR anew, one entry per CDR3 protein. The sample lists 410,000 or so distinct CDR3 sequences, 18% occurring once. V dropped 3 bases and J dropped 0; count of bases not matched to a gene: 9. The CDR3 spans 16 residues. From germline, CDR1 is DFQATT and CDR2 SNEGSKA (reference sequence). The rearrangement links TRBV20-1 to TRBJ2-3; 7 bases align to TRBD1. This clonotype was obtained from a man aged 45-65 years in good health. Sequencing input: naive T cells sorted from blood. CDR3 protein: CSARLIGQASTDTQYF. CDR3 nucleotide sequence: TGCAGTGCTAGGCTAATCGGACAGGCTAGCACAGATACGCAGTATTTT.